Listed below are T cell receptor beta chains from one sample, sequenced in a study of cytomegalovirus exposure and HLA in healthy donors. Some clones are missing from TCRdb's copy, which holds only in-frame ones; the method was immunoSEQ multiplex PCR. The sample has some 130,000 clones, 80% seen once; the top ten hold roughly 1.2%. Sequencing was carried out using PBMCs. The receptors stem from a male donor in good health and CMV-seropositive. Each CDR3 is given with its conserved first and last residue. The D gene is left open where the match is weak. For some rows the clone size is stated as once, few or many, or as a class when expanded; others skip it.

clone_size: NA
j_call: TRBJ1-5
v_call: TRBV5-1
d_call: TRBD1
cdr3_aa: CASSPEGTGNDQPQHF
cdr3_nt: TGCGCCAGCAGCCCCGAGGGGACAGGGAACGATCAGCCCCAGCATTTT

clone_size: NA
j_call: TRBJ1-4
v_call: TRBV19
d_call: NA
cdr3_aa: CASSILATNEKLFF
cdr3_nt: TGTGCCAGTAGTATTCTAGCAACTAATGAAAAACTGTTTTTT

clone_size: NA
j_call: TRBJ2-7
v_call: TRBV28
d_call: TRBD2
cdr3_aa: CASSFPTSSYEQYF
cdr3_nt: TGTGCCAGCAGTTTTCCGACTAGCTCGTACGAGCAGTACTTC

clone_size: NA
j_call: TRBJ1-3
v_call: TRBV7-9
d_call: TRBD1
cdr3_aa: CASSSDRFSGNTIYF
cdr3_nt: TGTGCCAGCAGCTCGGACAGGTTCTCTGGAAACACCATATATTTT

clone_size: once
j_call: TRBJ2-7
v_call: TRBV27
d_call: NA
cdr3_aa: CASSFGDSTYEQYF
cdr3_nt: TGTGCCAGCAGTTTTGGAGACTCTACCTACGAGCAGTACTTC

clone_size: NA
j_call: TRBJ2-7
v_call: TRBV5-6
d_call: TRBD1
cdr3_aa: CASSLLRDRGPYEQYF
cdr3_nt: TGTGCCAGCAGCTTGCTTCGGGACAGGGGCCCCTACGAGCAGTACTTC

clone_size: NA
j_call: TRBJ2-7
v_call: TRBV6-5
d_call: TRBD1
cdr3_aa: CATEGQASDEQYF
cdr3_nt: TGTGCCACCGAGGGACAGGCTTCGGACGAGCAGTACTTC

clone_size: NA
j_call: TRBJ1-5
v_call: TRBV4-1
d_call: NA
cdr3_aa: CASSQFVSGNQPQHF
cdr3_nt: TGCGCCAGCAGCCAGTTCGTTTCAGGGAATCAGCCCCAGCATTTT

clone_size: few
j_call: TRBJ1-6
v_call: TRBV7-9
d_call: NA
cdr3_aa: CASSSTGGVYNSPLHF
cdr3_nt: TGTGCCAGCAGCTCCACCGGCGGGGTTTATAATTCACCCCTCCACTTT

clone_size: NA
j_call: TRBJ2-1
v_call: TRBV27
d_call: NA
cdr3_aa: CASSSFQQGYRYNEQFF
cdr3_nt: TGTGCCAGCAGTTCCTTCCAACAGGGCTACCGATACAATGAGCAGTTCTTC

clone_size: NA
j_call: TRBJ2-1
v_call: TRBV7-8
d_call: TRBD2
cdr3_aa: CASSLVRVTRLAERYNEQFF
cdr3_nt: TGTGCCAGCAGCTTAGTAAGGGTGACGAGGCTAGCGGAGAGATACAATGAGCAGTTCTTC

clone_size: few
j_call: TRBJ1-5
v_call: TRBV21-1
d_call: NA
cdr3_aa: CASSKSSGQGPQPQHF
cdr3_nt: TGTGCCAGCAGCAAATCTTCAGGACAGGGACCACAGCCCCAGCATTTT

clone_size: NA
j_call: TRBJ2-3
v_call: TRBV28
d_call: NA
cdr3_aa: CASSPGTLSVEDTQYF
cdr3_nt: TGTGCCAGCAGTCCGGGGACACTATCGGTGGAGGATACGCAGTATTTT

clone_size: NA
j_call: TRBJ2-5
v_call: TRBV6-1
d_call: TRBD2
cdr3_aa: CASSQRGNPGETQYF
cdr3_nt: TGTGCCAGCAGCCAGCGGGGGAACCCTGGGGAGACCCAGTACTTC

clone_size: NA
j_call: TRBJ2-7
v_call: TRBV5-1
d_call: TRBD1
cdr3_aa: CASSFTGGGTYEQYF
cdr3_nt: TGCGCCAGCAGCTTCACAGGGGGCGGTACCTACGAGCAGTACTTC

clone_size: NA
j_call: TRBJ2-7
v_call: TRBV27
d_call: TRBD2
cdr3_aa: CASRESVGGRIYEQYF
cdr3_nt: TGTGCCAGCAGGGAATCGGTCGGCGGGAGGATCTACGAGCAGTACTTC

clone_size: NA
j_call: TRBJ2-7
v_call: TRBV9
d_call: TRBD2
cdr3_aa: CASSIQPGLAVYEQYF
cdr3_nt: TGTGCCAGCAGCATACAACCGGGACTAGCGGTCTACGAGCAGTACTTC

clone_size: NA
j_call: TRBJ1-5
v_call: TRBV19
d_call: NA
cdr3_aa: CASSSGQRSNQPQHF
cdr3_nt: TGTGCCAGTAGCAGTGGACAGCGGAGCAATCAGCCCCAGCATTTT

clone_size: once
j_call: TRBJ2-7
v_call: TRBV7-2
d_call: NA
cdr3_aa: CASSPTGSPYEQYF
cdr3_nt: TGTGCCAGCAGCCCAACCGGGTCCCCGTACGAGCAGTACTTC

clone_size: NA
j_call: TRBJ1-5
v_call: TRBV19
d_call: NA
cdr3_aa: CASSMAADQPQHF
cdr3_nt: TGTGCCAGTAGTATGGCGGCAGATCAGCCCCAGCATTTT

clone_size: NA
j_call: TRBJ2-7
v_call: TRBV27
d_call: TRBD2
cdr3_aa: CASRASGYYEQYF
cdr3_nt: TGTGCCAGCCGGGCTAGCGGATACTACGAGCAGTACTTC

clone_size: NA
j_call: TRBJ1-3
v_call: TRBV29-1
d_call: NA
cdr3_aa: CSVRGSSGNTIYF
cdr3_nt: TGCAGCGTTAGAGGGAGCTCTGGAAACACCATATATTTT

clone_size: NA
j_call: TRBJ1-2
v_call: TRBV5-1
d_call: NA
cdr3_aa: CASSDISDYGYTF
cdr3_nt: TGCGCCAGCTCCGACATTTCGGACTATGGCTACACCTTC

clone_size: few
j_call: TRBJ1-2
v_call: TRBV18
d_call: TRBD1
cdr3_aa: CASSPGTGGGYGYTF
cdr3_nt: TGTGCCAGCTCACCAGGGACAGGGGGTGGCTATGGCTACACCTTC

clone_size: NA
j_call: TRBJ1-1
v_call: TRBV12-5
d_call: TRBD1
cdr3_aa: CASGRSTGGKWGTEAFF
cdr3_nt: TGTGCTAGTGGACGCTCAACAGGGGGCAAATGGGGTACTGAAGCTTTCTTT

clone_size: NA
j_call: TRBJ2-2
v_call: TRBV10-2
d_call: TRBD2
cdr3_aa: CASSLRSGGNGELFF
cdr3_nt: TGCGCCAGCAGTCTCCGCAGCGGGGGGAACGGGGAGCTGTTTTTT

clone_size: NA
j_call: TRBJ1-5
v_call: TRBV28
d_call: NA
cdr3_aa: CASTPRPWQRPRGGQPQHF
cdr3_nt: TGTGCCAGCACCCCAAGGCCGTGGCAGCGCCCTAGGGGGGGTCAGCCCCAGCATTTT

clone_size: NA
j_call: TRBJ2-5
v_call: TRBV7-9
d_call: TRBD1
cdr3_aa: CASSSRRDRGLETQYF
cdr3_nt: TGTGCCAGCAGCTCTCGACGGGACAGGGGGCTGGAGACCCAGTACTTC

clone_size: NA
j_call: TRBJ2-7
v_call: TRBV4-3
d_call: TRBD2
cdr3_aa: CASSQDLPSSGGQYF
cdr3_nt: TGCGCCAGCAGCCAAGATCTTCCCTCTAGCGGAGGGCAGTACTTC

clone_size: few
j_call: TRBJ2-7
v_call: TRBV4-1
d_call: NA
cdr3_aa: CASSQEGFRAVEQYF
cdr3_nt: TGCGCCAGCAGCCAAGAAGGTTTCAGGGCCGTCGAGCAGTACTTC

clone_size: NA
j_call: TRBJ2-2
v_call: TRBV11-2
d_call: NA
cdr3_aa: CASSPRKPTGELFF
cdr3_nt: TGTGCCAGCAGCCCTAGGAAACCCACCGGGGAGCTGTTTTTT

clone_size: NA
j_call: TRBJ2-4
v_call: TRBV7-9
d_call: NA
cdr3_aa: CASSSARGAKNIQYF
cdr3_nt: TGTGCCAGCAGCTCGGCCAGGGGAGCCAAAAACATTCAGTACTTC

clone_size: NA
j_call: TRBJ1-1
v_call: TRBV19
d_call: TRBD1
cdr3_aa: CASTLGQGMNTEAFF
cdr3_nt: TGTGCCAGTACCCTGGGACAGGGCATGAACACTGAAGCTTTCTTT

clone_size: NA
j_call: TRBJ1-1
v_call: TRBV4-1
d_call: NA
cdr3_aa: CASSQEWGGAFF
cdr3_nt: TGCGCCAGCAGCCAAGAATGGGGGGGGGCTTTCTTT

clone_size: NA
j_call: TRBJ1-1
v_call: TRBV7-9
d_call: NA
cdr3_aa: CASSIRRGTNTEAFF
cdr3_nt: TGTGCCAGCAGCATTCGCCGGGGGACGAACACTGAAGCTTTCTTT

clone_size: NA
j_call: TRBJ1-2
v_call: TRBV9
d_call: TRBD1
cdr3_aa: CASSPRTGLGYTF
cdr3_nt: TGTGCCAGCAGCCCAAGGACAGGGTTGGGCTACACCTTC

clone_size: NA
j_call: TRBJ1-2
v_call: TRBV5-4
d_call: NA
cdr3_aa: CASSLGGTYGYTF
cdr3_nt: TGTGCCAGCAGCTTGGGAGGGACATATGGCTACACCTTC

clone_size: few
j_call: TRBJ2-7
v_call: TRBV5-1
d_call: NA
cdr3_aa: CASRRQETGYEQYF
cdr3_nt: TGCGCCAGCAGACGACAGGAGACCGGGTACGAGCAGTACTTC

clone_size: few
j_call: TRBJ2-3
v_call: TRBV7-9
d_call: NA
cdr3_aa: CASSLARGRTLADTQYF
cdr3_nt: TGTGCCAGCAGCTTAGCGCGGGGCCGGACGTTGGCAGATACGCAGTATTTT

clone_size: NA
j_call: TRBJ2-7
v_call: TRBV4-1
d_call: TRBD1
cdr3_aa: CASSQGTERSYEQYF
cdr3_nt: TGCGCCAGCAGCCAGGGGACAGAAAGATCCTACGAGCAGTACTTC

clone_size: NA
j_call: TRBJ2-3
v_call: TRBV11-2
d_call: TRBD2
cdr3_aa: CASSLRAGGQTRTDTQYF
cdr3_nt: TGTGCCAGCAGCCTCCGAGCGGGGGGACAAACCCGCACAGATACGCAGTATTTT

clone_size: few
j_call: TRBJ2-1
v_call: TRBV29-1
d_call: TRBD2
cdr3_aa: CSGCPLAGGPDNEQFF
cdr3_nt: TGCAGCGGCTGCCCGCTCGCGGGGGGCCCCGACAATGAGCAGTTCTTC